The present entry profiles one T cell receptor (beta chain) with its context. CDR3 size: 12 residues. Per the germline V gene, CDR1 is SQVTM and CDR2 is ANQGSEA. V lost 7 bases to trimming and J lost 2 bases, with 12 bases between them. This sample is drawn from a study of cytotoxic CD8 clonotypes in ibrutinib-treated CLL. Assay used: immunoSEQ multiplex PCR; TCRdb lists only in-frame clones, some missing. The sample yields 25,000 to 30,000 clones, about 80% seen once. This specimen consisted of PBMCs, obtained after 36 months of ibrutinib treatment. V gene TRBV29-1 combines with J gene TRBJ2-7; D possibly corresponds to TRBD1 (6 bases). The clonotype was recovered from a human donor with chronic lymphocytic leukemia. In DNA form, the CDR3 reads TGCAGCGCCATAAGGGACACCTACGAGCAGTACTTC. Its protein is CSAIRDTYEQYF.